These 2 T cell receptor beta chains originate from one sample sequenced in a study of liver allograft versus peripheral blood T cells. About the research overall: Comparisons were made between T cell receptor repertoires found in transplanted livers and those circulating in recipients' peripheral blood.

TCRdb processed the reads anew with MiXCR; each CDR3 protein has one entry. The profile shows about 3,700 distinct CDR3 sequences, around 15% of them singletons. These receptors all stem from a human patient who had a liver transplant. Some of the T cells may derive from the graft donor.

The chain links TRBV20-1 to TRBJ1-2; D is uncertain. The germline V gene has CDR1 DFQATT and CDR2 SNEGSKA (reference sequence). Between the trimmed V and J ends, which lost 6 bases and 4 bases, there was a span of 18 bases. The CDR3 is 14 residues long. CDR3 DNA sequence: TGCAGTGCGAGAAGACACCGAGAGGGCTATGGCTACACCTTC. Translation gives CSARRHREGYGYTF.

The CDR3 spells CASRPGQGNTIYF. For the CDR3, the DNA is TGTGCCAGCAGACCGGGACAGGGAAACACCATATATTTT. The rearrangement joins TRBV6-5 to TRBJ1-3, with 7 bases aligning to TRBD1. Trimming cost V 6 bases and J 4 bases; bases outside gene matches: 3. CDR3 length: 13 amino acids. Germline loops: CDR1 MNHEY, CDR2 SVGAGI.